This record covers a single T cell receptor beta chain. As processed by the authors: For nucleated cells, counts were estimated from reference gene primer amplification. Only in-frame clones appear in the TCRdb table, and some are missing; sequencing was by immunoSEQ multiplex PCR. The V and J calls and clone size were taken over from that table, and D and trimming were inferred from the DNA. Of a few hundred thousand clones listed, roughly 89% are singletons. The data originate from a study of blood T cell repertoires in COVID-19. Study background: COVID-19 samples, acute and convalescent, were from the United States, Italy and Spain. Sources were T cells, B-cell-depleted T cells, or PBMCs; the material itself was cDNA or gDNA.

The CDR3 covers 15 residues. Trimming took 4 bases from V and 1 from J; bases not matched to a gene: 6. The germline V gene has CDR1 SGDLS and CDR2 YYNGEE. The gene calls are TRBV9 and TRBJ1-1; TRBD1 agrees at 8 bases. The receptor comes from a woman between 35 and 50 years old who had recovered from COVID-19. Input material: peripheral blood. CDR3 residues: CASSPQGEPNTEAFF. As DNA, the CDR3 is TGTGCCAGCAGCCCACAGGGGGAACCGAACACTGAAGCTTTCTTT.